Described below is a single TCR beta chain sequence and its context. Its antigen is unknown. The library was made from cDNA and included unique molecular identifiers. Roughly 470,000 cDNA molecules came from around 1 to 10 million T cells. TCRdb reprocessed the PCR reads with MiXCR, giving one entry per CDR3 protein. The sample records under 200,000 distinct CDR3 sequences, 25% to 30% being singletons. The CDR3 is 12 residues long. CDR1 and CDR2 from the germline V gene are MNHNY and SVGAGI (reference sequence). V was shortened by 9 bases and J by 4 bases, with 12 bases between the two germline ends. The sample originates from a study of post-analysis software for immune sequencing data. The study, taken as a whole, reports: Patients carried a few TRBV segments more frequently than controls did, and TRBV5-6, TRBV5-1 and TRBV20-1 were among them.

Sequenced input: blood. The chain uses TRBV6-6 and TRBJ1-1; D is undetermined. This clonotype was sampled from a girl aged 2-17 years with multiple sclerosis. Here the CDR3 DNA reads TGTGCCAGTTCGATGAGTGGCACTGAAGCTTTCTTT. It specifies CASSMSGTEAFF.